A selection of T cell receptor beta chains follows, all from one sample in a study of immune evolution from preneoplasia to lung adenocarcinoma. This table comes from immunoSEQ multiplex PCR, and its TCRdb copy is limited to in-frame clones, with some not included. The repertoire holds roughly 5,000 clones, 70% to 90% seen once, with approximately 3.9% in the top ten. Specimen: FFPE minimally invasive lung adenocarcinoma tissue. All receptors come from a person aged 55-80 years with lung adenocarcinoma. Both conserved end residues are part of each CDR3. D genes are given only for firm matches. Some rows have no size entry. The others give once, few or many, or a class for an expanded clone.

CDR3: CALSPRGQGNYEQYF
DNA: TGTGCCTTAAGCCCGAGGGGACAGGGCAACTACGAGCAGTACTTC
V: TRBV30
size: -
D: TRBD1
J: TRBJ2-7

CDR3: CASSLGGGSYNEQFF
DNA: TGTGCCAGCAGCTTAGGAGGCGGGAGTTACAATGAGCAGTTCTTC
V: TRBV11-2
size: -
D: TRBD2
J: TRBJ2-1

CDR3: CASQRGRLAGDEQYF
DNA: TGTGCCAGTCAAAGAGGGAGACTAGCGGGAGATGAGCAGTACTTC
V: TRBV6-1
size: -
D: TRBD2
J: TRBJ2-7

CDR3: CASRPTGENTEAFF
DNA: TGTGCCAGCAGACCTACAGGGGAGAACACTGAAGCTTTCTTT
V: TRBV6-6
size: -
D: TRBD1
J: TRBJ1-1

CDR3: CASSLAHAAGEQFF
DNA: TGTGCCAGCAGCTTAGCCCACGCGGCAGGTGAGCAGTTCTTC
V: TRBV7-6
size: -
D: -
J: TRBJ2-1

CDR3: CASSNRQSPPEQYF
DNA: TGTGCCAGCAGCAATCGACAGAGCCCCCCCGAGCAGTACTTC
V: TRBV7-8
size: -
D: -
J: TRBJ2-7

CDR3: CAWSVKGPTGELFF
DNA: TGTGCCTGGAGTGTAAAGGGACCCACCGGGGAGCTGTTTTTT
V: TRBV30
size: -
D: -
J: TRBJ2-2

CDR3: CASSAQGRSDEKLFF
DNA: TGTGCCAGCAGCGCTCAGGGGAGGTCGGATGAAAAACTGTTTTTT
V: TRBV7-6
size: -
D: -
J: TRBJ1-4

CDR3: CASSKGYSGYTF
DNA: TGTGCCAGCAGCAAGGGTTACAGTGGCTACACCTTC
V: TRBV7-1
size: -
D: -
J: TRBJ1-2

CDR3: CASSPGRGSYGYTF
DNA: TGTGCCAGCAGCCCGGGAAGGGGCAGCTATGGCTACACCTTC
V: TRBV5-6
size: -
D: -
J: TRBJ1-2

CDR3: CASSLGTVQETQYF
DNA: TGTGCCAGCAGCTTAGGGACAGTTCAAGAGACCCAGTACTTC
V: TRBV7-8
size: -
D: -
J: TRBJ2-5

CDR3: CASSQDLAGKNTGELFF
DNA: TGCGCCAGCAGCCAAGATCTGGCAGGGAAGAACACCGGGGAGCTGTTTTTT
V: TRBV4-3
size: few
D: -
J: TRBJ2-2

CDR3: CASSLAQGASGYTF
DNA: TGTGCCAGCAGCTTAGCCCAGGGGGCGTCCGGCTACACCTTC
V: TRBV7-9
size: -
D: TRBD1
J: TRBJ1-2

CDR3: CASSTGTGTARELFF
DNA: TGTGCCAGCTCAACCGGGACAGGGACGGCGCGGGAGCTGTTTTTT
V: TRBV18
size: -
D: TRBD1
J: TRBJ2-2

CDR3: CASSRLAGETGELFF
DNA: TGTGCCAGCAGTCGACTAGCGGGAGAGACCGGGGAGCTGTTTTTT
V: TRBV6-5
size: -
D: TRBD2
J: TRBJ2-2

CDR3: CASSQDRQPTDTQYF
DNA: TGTGCCAGCAGCCAAGATAGGCAGCCCACAGATACGCAGTATTTT
V: TRBV4-2
size: -
D: -
J: TRBJ2-3

CDR3: CASSRNYGYTF
DNA: TGTGCCAGCAGCCGGAACTATGGCTACACCTTC
V: TRBV28
size: -
D: -
J: TRBJ1-2

CDR3: CASSYSTAGGNTIYF
DNA: TGTGCCAGCAGTTACTCGACGGCAGGAGGAAACACCATATATTTT
V: TRBV6-5
size: once
D: -
J: TRBJ1-3

CDR3: CASSPGPNTDTQYF
DNA: TGTGCCAGCAGCCCGGGACCCAACACAGATACGCAGTATTTT
V: TRBV5-4
size: -
D: -
J: TRBJ2-3

CDR3: CASSRGEGTDTQYF
DNA: TGTGCCAGCAGCCGAGGGGAAGGCACAGATACGCAGTATTTT
V: TRBV7-3
size: -
D: -
J: TRBJ2-3

CDR3: CASSQDIGRGTNEKLFF
DNA: TGTGCCAGCAGCCAAGATATTGGGAGGGGAACTAATGAAAAACTGTTTTTT
V: TRBV4-2
size: -
D: -
J: TRBJ1-4

CDR3: CATSRDRSIVYEQYF
DNA: TGTGCCACCAGCAGGGATAGGAGTATCGTCTACGAGCAGTACTTC
V: TRBV15
size: -
D: -
J: TRBJ2-7

CDR3: CASSQLHLGQGSNQPQHF
DNA: TGTGCCAGCAGCCAACTTCATTTGGGACAGGGGTCCAATCAGCCCCAGCATTTT
V: TRBV4-2
size: -
D: TRBD1
J: TRBJ1-5

CDR3: CASAARGTREKLFF
DNA: TGTGCCAGCGCGGCCCGGGGGACTAGGGAAAAACTGTTTTTT
V: TRBV25-1
size: -
D: -
J: TRBJ1-4

CDR3: CASAFQETQYF
DNA: TGCGCCAGCGCTTTTCAAGAGACCCAGTACTTC
V: TRBV5-1
size: -
D: -
J: TRBJ2-5

CDR3: CASRPGTGFSNQPQHF
DNA: TGTGCCAGTAGGCCTGGGACAGGATTTAGCAATCAGCCCCAGCATTTT
V: TRBV19
size: -
D: TRBD1
J: TRBJ1-5

CDR3: CASSRTGGPQSYEQYF
DNA: TGTGCCAGCTCCCGGACAGGGGGGCCCCAATCCTACGAGCAGTACTTC
V: TRBV18
size: once
D: TRBD1
J: TRBJ2-7

CDR3: CASSPRLAGDRGELFF
DNA: TGTGCCAGCAGCCCTCGACTAGCGGGAGATCGTGGGGAGCTGTTTTTT
V: TRBV7-9
size: few
D: TRBD2
J: TRBJ2-2

CDR3: CASSSQGGYDYGYTF
DNA: TGTGCCAGCAGTTCCCAGGGAGGCTACGACTATGGCTACACCTTC
V: TRBV6-5
size: -
D: -
J: TRBJ1-2

CDR3: CASSLTPGGTYEQYF
DNA: TGTGCCAGCAGCTTAACGCCAGGAGGAACCTACGAGCAGTACTTC
V: TRBV7-8
size: -
D: -
J: TRBJ2-7

CDR3: CAWGPGLREKLFF
DNA: TGTGCCTGGGGGCCCGGTCTTAGGGAAAAACTGTTTTTT
V: TRBV30
size: -
D: -
J: TRBJ1-4

CDR3: CASSSPAGANVLTF
DNA: TGTGCCAGCAGCTCCCCGGCTGGGGCCAACGTCCTGACTTTC
V: TRBV7-9
size: -
D: -
J: TRBJ2-6

CDR3: CASSHSWLKQPGTEAFF
DNA: TGTGCCAGCAGCCATTCGTGGCTAAAGCAGCCCGGGACTGAAGCTTTCTTT
V: TRBV7-2
size: -
D: -
J: TRBJ1-1

CDR3: CASSIDGTTYNEQFF
DNA: TGTGCCAGTAGTATAGACGGGACTACGTACAATGAGCAGTTCTTC
V: TRBV19
size: -
D: TRBD2
J: TRBJ2-1

CDR3: CASHNGGRYTGELFF
DNA: TGTGCCAGCCACAATGGCGGTCGATACACCGGGGAGCTGTTTTTT
V: TRBV6-5
size: -
D: -
J: TRBJ2-2

CDR3: CASSLLTSVGKETQYF
DNA: TGCGCCAGCAGCTTGTTGACTAGTGTGGGGAAAGAGACCCAGTACTTC
V: TRBV5-1
size: -
D: -
J: TRBJ2-5

CDR3: CAISESTGGSGYTF
DNA: TGTGCCATCAGTGAGTCAACAGGGGGCAGTGGCTACACCTTC
V: TRBV10-3
size: few
D: TRBD1
J: TRBJ1-2

CDR3: CASSRQGPWGETQYF
DNA: TGTGCCAGCAGTCGACAGGGGCCGTGGGGGGAGACCCAGTACTTC
V: TRBV28
size: -
D: TRBD1
J: TRBJ2-5

CDR3: CASSFTWRGGGDTQYF
DNA: TGTGCCAGCAGCTTCACGTGGCGGGGGGGAGGAGATACGCAGTATTTT
V: TRBV7-9
size: -
D: TRBD2
J: TRBJ2-3

CDR3: CASSRQGRNEQFF
DNA: TGTGCCAGCAGTCGACAGGGTAGGAATGAGCAGTTCTTC
V: TRBV6-5
size: -
D: TRBD1
J: TRBJ2-1

CDR3: CASSVAGNSPLHF
DNA: TGTGCCAGCAGCGTAGCGGGAAATTCACCCCTCCACTTT
V: TRBV9
size: -
D: -
J: TRBJ1-6

CDR3: CASSSGTGHNYGYTF
DNA: TGTGCCAGCAGCTCTGGGACAGGACATAACTATGGCTACACCTTC
V: TRBV7-9
size: -
D: TRBD1
J: TRBJ1-2

CDR3: CASSLALSTDTQYF
DNA: TGTGCCAGCAGCTTAGCACTTTCCACAGATACGCAGTATTTT
V: TRBV7-9
size: -
D: -
J: TRBJ2-3